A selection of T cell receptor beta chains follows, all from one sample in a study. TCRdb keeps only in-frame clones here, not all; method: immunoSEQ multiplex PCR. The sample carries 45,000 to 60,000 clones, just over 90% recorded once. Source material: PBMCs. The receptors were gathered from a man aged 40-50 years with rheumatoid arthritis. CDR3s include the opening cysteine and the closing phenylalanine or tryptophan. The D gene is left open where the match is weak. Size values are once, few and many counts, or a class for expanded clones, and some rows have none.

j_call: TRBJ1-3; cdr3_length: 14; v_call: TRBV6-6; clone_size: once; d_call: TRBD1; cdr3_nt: TGTGCCAGCGTGGCAGGGGGTACTGGAAACACCATATATTTT; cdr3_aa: CASVAGGTGNTIYF
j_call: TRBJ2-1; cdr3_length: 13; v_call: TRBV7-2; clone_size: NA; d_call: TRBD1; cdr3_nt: TGTGCCAGCACAGACAGGGGGCCCCCTGAGCAGTTCTTC; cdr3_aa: CASTDRGPPEQFF
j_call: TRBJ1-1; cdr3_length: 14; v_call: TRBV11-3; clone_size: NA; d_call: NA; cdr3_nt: TGTGCCAGCAGCTTAGGACAGGCTACCACTGAAGCTTTCTTT; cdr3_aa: CASSLGQATTEAFF
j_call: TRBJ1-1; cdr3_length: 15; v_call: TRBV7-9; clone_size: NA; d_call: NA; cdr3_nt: TGTGCCAGCAGCTTAATAGGGGCGGGGGACACTGAAGCTTTCTTT; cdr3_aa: CASSLIGAGDTEAFF
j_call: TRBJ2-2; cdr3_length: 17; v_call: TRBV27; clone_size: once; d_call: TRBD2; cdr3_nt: TGTGCCAGCATGTGGGGGACCGGGACTAGCCACACCGGGGAGCTGTTTTTT; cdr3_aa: CASMWGTGTSHTGELFF
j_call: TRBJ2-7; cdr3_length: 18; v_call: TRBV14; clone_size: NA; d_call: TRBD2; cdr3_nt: TGTGCCAGCAGCCTGCCTCATCCAGGACTAGCGGGGGATTACGAGCAGTACTTC; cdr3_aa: CASSLPHPGLAGDYEQYF
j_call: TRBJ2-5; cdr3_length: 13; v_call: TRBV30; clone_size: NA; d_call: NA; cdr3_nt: TGTGCCTGGAGGGCTCGGGGGACGGAGACCCAGTACTTC; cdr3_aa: CAWRARGTETQYF
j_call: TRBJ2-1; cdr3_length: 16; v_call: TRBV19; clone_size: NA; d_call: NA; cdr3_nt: TGTGCCAGTAGTATAAGTGGGGGGGCCACCTACAATGAGCAGTTCTTC; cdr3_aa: CASSISGGATYNEQFF
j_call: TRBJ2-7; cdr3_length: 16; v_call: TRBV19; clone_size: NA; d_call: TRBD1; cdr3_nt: TGTGCCAGTACCCTCGGGACAGCTCGCCCCCCCTACGAGCAGTACTTC; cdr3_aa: CASTLGTARPPYEQYF
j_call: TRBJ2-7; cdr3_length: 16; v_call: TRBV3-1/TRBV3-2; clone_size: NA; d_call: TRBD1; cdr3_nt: TGTGCCAGCAGCCGGGTTGTGGGGACAGGTCTTAACGAGCAGTACTTC; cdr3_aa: CASSRVVGTGLNEQYF
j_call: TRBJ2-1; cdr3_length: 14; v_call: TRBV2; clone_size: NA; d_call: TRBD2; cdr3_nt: TGTGCCAGCAGTGCGGGACTAGTAGACAATGAGCAGTTCTTC; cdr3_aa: CASSAGLVDNEQFF
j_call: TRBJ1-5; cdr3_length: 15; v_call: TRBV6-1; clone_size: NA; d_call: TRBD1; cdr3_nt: TGTGCCAGCAGTGAAAGTGGGACAGGGAATCAGCCCCAGCATTTT; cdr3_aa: CASSESGTGNQPQHF
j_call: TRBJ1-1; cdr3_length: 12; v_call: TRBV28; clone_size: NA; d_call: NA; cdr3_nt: TGTGCCAGCAGGGAGACACTAGAAAAAGCTTTCTTT; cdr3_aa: CASRETLEKAFF
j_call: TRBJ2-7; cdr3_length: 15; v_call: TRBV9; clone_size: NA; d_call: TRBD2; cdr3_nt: TGTGCCAGCAGCGGAGGGACTAGCGGGTTTTACGAGCAGTACTTC; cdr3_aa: CASSGGTSGFYEQYF
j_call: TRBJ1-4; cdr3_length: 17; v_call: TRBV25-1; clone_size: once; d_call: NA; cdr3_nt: TGTGCCAGCAGTGAGACAATGGGGGAGCAAAGTAATGAAAAACTGTTTTTT; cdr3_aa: CASSETMGEQSNEKLFF
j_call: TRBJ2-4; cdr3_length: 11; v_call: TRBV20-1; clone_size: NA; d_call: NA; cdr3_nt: TGCAGTGCTAGATTCGGGGACATTCAGTACTTC; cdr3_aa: CSARFGDIQYF
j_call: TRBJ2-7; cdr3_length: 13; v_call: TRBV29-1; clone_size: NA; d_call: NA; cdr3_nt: TGCAGCGTTGAAGAGTGGCCAAGGAGCGAGCAGTACTTC; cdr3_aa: CSVEEWPRSEQYF
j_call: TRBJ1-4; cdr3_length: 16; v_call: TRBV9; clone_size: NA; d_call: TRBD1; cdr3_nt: TGTGCCAGCAGCGTAGGGCTGGGACAGACTAATGAAAAACTGTTTTTT; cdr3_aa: CASSVGLGQTNEKLFF
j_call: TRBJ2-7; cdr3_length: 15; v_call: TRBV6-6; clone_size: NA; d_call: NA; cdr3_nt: TGTGCCAGCAGTTACGAAGTAAGAGGGTTATACGAGCAGTACTTC; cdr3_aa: CASSYEVRGLYEQYF
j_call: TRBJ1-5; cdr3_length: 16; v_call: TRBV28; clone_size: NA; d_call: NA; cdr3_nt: TGTGCCAGCAGCCCCCCCGTAGGGACCGGCAATCAGCCCCAGCATTTT; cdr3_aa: CASSPPVGTGNQPQHF
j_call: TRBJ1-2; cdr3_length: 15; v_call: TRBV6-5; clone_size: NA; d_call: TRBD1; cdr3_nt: TGTGCCAGCAGCAATCTGGACAGGGGGGAGTATGGCTACACCTTC; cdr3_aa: CASSNLDRGEYGYTF
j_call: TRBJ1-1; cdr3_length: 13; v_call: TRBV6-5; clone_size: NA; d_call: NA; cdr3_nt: TGTGCCAGCAGGCGTCAGACTAACACTGAAGCTTTCTTT; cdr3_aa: CASRRQTNTEAFF
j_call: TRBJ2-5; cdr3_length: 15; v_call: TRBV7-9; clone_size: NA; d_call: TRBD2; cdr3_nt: TGTGCCAGCAGCGAGACTAGCGGGAGGGAAGAGACCCAGTACTTC; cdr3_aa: CASSETSGREETQYF
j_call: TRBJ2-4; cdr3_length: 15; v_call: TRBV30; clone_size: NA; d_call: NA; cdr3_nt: TGTGCCTGGAGTCCGACGGTGATAGCCAAAAACATTCAGTACTTC; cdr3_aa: CAWSPTVIAKNIQYF
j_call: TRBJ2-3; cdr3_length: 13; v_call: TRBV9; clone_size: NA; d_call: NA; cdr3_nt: TGTGCCAGCAGCGGTGCGTGGACAGATACGCAGTATTTT; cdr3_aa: CASSGAWTDTQYF
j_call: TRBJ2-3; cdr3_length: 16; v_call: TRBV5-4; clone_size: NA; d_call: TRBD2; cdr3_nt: TGTGCCAGCAGCATCGGGACTAGCGGCCGCACAGATACGCAGTATTTT; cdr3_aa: CASSIGTSGRTDTQYF
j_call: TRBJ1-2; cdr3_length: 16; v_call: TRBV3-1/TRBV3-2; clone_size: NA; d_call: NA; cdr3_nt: TGTGCCAGCAGCCAAGACCCCCGGGGGATGATCTATGGCTACACCTTC; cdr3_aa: CASSQDPRGMIYGYTF
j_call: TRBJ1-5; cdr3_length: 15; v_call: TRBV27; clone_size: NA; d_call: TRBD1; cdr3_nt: TGTGCCAGCAGGGCGGGAGGGGGCGCCTCTCAGCCCCAGCATTTT; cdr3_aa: CASRAGGGASQPQHF
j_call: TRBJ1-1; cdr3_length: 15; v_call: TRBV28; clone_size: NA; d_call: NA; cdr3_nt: TGTGCCAGCAGTGCCCCCGGGCCTATGAACACTGAAGCTTTCTTT; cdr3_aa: CASSAPGPMNTEAFF
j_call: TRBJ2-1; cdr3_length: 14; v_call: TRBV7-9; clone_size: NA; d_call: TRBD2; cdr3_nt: TGTGCCAGCAGCCATACTAGCGTTTACAATGAGCAGTTCTTC; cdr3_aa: CASSHTSVYNEQFF
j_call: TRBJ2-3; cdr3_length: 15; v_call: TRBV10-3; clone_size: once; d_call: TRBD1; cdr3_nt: TGTGCCATCAAAACCGGGACAGGGATAACAGATACGCAGTATTTT; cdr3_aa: CAIKTGTGITDTQYF
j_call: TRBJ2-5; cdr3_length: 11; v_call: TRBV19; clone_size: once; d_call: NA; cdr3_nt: TGTGCCAGTAGTACGGGAGAGACCCAGTACTTC; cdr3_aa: CASSTGETQYF
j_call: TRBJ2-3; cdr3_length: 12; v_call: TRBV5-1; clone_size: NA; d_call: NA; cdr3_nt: TGCGCCAGCAGCAATCAGGTGGATACGCAGTATTTT; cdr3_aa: CASSNQVDTQYF
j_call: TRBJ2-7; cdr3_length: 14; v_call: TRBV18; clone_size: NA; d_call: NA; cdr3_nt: TGTGCCAGCTCACCAATGGGACATTCATACGAGCAGTACTTC; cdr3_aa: CASSPMGHSYEQYF
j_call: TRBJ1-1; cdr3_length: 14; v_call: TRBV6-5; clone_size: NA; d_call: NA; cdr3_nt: TGTGCCAGCAGTACCATCCGGATGGGGACTGAAGCTTTCTTT; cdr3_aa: CASSTIRMGTEAFF
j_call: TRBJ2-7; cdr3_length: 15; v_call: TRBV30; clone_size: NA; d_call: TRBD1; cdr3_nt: TGTGCCTGGAGTGTATTTGAGGGGGCGCAGGTCGAGCAGTACTTC; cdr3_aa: CAWSVFEGAQVEQYF
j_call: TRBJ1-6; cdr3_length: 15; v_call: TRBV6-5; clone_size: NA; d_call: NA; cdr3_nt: TGTGCCAGCAGCGCGGGACATATTTATAATTCACCCCTCCACTTT; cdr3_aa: CASSAGHIYNSPLHF
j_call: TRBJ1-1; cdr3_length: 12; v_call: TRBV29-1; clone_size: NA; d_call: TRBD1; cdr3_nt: TGCAGCGTTCAGGGGGGGAACACTGAAGCTTTCTTT; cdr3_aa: CSVQGGNTEAFF
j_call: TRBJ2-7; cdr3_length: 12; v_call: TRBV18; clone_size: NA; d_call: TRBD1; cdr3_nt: TGTGCCAGCTCACTACAGGGGTACGAGCAGTACTTC; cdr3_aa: CASSLQGYEQYF
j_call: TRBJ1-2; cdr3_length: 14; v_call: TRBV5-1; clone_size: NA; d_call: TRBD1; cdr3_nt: TGCGCCAGCAGCTTGCAGGGGGCAAACTATGGCTACACCTTC; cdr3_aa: CASSLQGANYGYTF
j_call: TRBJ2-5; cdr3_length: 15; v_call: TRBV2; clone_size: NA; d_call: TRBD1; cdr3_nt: TGTGCCAGCAGTACAGGACAGGGGGCTCGAGAGACCCAGTACTTC; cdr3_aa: CASSTGQGARETQYF
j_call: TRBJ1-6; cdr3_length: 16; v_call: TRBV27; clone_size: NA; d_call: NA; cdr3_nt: TGTGCCAGCAGGGGCCGGGGGAGCTCCTATAATTCACCCCTCCACTTT; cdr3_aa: CASRGRGSSYNSPLHF
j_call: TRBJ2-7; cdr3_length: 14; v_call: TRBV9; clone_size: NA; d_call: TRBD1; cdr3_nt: TGTGCCAGCAGCCCCCGGGACAGGGGATACGAGCAGTACTTC; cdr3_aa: CASSPRDRGYEQYF
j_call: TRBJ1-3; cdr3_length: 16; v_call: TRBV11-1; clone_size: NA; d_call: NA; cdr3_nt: TGTGCCAGCAGCTCCATGGGACTCATCTCTGGAAACACCATATATTTT; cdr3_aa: CASSSMGLISGNTIYF
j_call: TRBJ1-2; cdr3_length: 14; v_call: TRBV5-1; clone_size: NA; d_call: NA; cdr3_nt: TGCGCCAGCAGCCCCCCCGGGCGGAACTATGGCTACACCTTC; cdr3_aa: CASSPPGRNYGYTF
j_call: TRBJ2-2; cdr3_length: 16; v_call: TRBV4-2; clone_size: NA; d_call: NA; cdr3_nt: TGTGCCAGCAGCCAAGGACGAAAGGAGAACACCGGGGAGCTGTTTTTT; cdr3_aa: CASSQGRKENTGELFF
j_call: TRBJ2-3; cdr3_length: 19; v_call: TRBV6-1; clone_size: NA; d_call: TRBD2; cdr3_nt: TGTGCCAGCAGTGAGAGGGCGGGGGCTAGCGGGGGCAGCACAGATACGCAGTATTTT; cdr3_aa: CASSERAGASGGSTDTQYF
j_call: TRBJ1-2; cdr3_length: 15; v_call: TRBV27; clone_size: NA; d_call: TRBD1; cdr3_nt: TGTGCCAGCAGATTAGGGGCAGGGGGCGGCTATGGCTACACCTTC; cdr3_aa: CASRLGAGGGYGYTF
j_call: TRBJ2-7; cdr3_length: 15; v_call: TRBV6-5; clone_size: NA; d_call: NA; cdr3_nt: TGTGCCAGCAGTTGGAACCTTCGGGGTGCCTACGAGCAGTACTTC; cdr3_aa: CASSWNLRGAYEQYF
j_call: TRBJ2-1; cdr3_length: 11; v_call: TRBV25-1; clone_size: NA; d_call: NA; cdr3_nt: TGTGCCAGCAGTGAATATCCGGAGCAGTTCTTC; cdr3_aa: CASSEYPEQFF
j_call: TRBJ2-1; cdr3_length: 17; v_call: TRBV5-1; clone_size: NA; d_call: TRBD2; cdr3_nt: TGCGCCAGCAGCGGACTAGCGGGAGTCTTCTCCTACAATGAGCAGTTCTTC; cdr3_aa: CASSGLAGVFSYNEQFF